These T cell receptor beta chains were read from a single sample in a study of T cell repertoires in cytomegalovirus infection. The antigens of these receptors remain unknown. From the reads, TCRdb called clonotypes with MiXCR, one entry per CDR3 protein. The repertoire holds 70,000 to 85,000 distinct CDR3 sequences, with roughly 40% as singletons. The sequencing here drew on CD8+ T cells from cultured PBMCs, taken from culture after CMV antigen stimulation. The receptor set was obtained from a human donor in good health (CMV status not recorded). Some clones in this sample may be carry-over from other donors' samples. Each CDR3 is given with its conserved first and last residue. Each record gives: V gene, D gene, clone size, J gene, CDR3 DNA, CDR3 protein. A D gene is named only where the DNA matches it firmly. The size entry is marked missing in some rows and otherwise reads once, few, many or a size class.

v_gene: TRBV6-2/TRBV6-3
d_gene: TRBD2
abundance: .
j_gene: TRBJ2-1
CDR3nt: TGTGCCAGCTTAGCGGGGGGCCCGGGTGAGCAGTTCTTC
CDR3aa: CASLAGGPGEQFF

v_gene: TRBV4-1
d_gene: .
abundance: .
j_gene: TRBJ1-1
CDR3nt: TGCGCCAGCAGCCCTTATCGCGCCAACACTGAAGCTTTCTTT
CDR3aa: CASSPYRANTEAFF

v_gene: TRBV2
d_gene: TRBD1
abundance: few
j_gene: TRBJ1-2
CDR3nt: TGTGCCAGCAGTCAAGGGACAGGACCTTATGGCTACACCTTC
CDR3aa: CASSQGTGPYGYTF

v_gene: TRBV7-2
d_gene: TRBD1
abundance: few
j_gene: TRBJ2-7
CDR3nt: TGTGCCAGCAGCATCGGACAGGGAGGTAACGAGCAGTACTTC
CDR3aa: CASSIGQGGNEQYF

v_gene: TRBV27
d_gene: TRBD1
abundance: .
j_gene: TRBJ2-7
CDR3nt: TGTGCCAGCGGACAGGGGCCAACCTACGAGCAGTACTTC
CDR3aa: CASGQGPTYEQYF

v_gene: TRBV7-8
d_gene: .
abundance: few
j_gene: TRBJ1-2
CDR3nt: TGTGCCAGCAGCTTAGTAAGGCGCGGAGAATACTATGGCTACACCTTC
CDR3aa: CASSLVRRGEYYGYTF

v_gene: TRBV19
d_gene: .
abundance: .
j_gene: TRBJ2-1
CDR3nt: TGTGCCAGTAGTATATTGGTAAACTCCTACAATGAGCAGTTCTTC
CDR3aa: CASSILVNSYNEQFF

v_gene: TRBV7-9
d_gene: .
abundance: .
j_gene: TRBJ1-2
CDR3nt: TGTGCCAGCAGCCGAGAGGGGGGCAGCTATGGCTACACCTTC
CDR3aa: CASSREGGSYGYTF

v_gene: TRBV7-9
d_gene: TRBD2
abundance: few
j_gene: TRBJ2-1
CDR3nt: TGTGCCAGCAGCGCTCGGGGGGGGAGCTCCTACAATGAGCAGTTCTTC
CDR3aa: CASSARGGSSYNEQFF

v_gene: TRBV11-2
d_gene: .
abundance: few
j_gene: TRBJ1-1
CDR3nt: TGTGCCAGCAGCCCCCGACCGGGCCGCCACAGCACTGAAGCTTTCTTT
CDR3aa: CASSPRPGRHSTEAFF

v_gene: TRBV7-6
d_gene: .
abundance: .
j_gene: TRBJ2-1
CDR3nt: TGTGCCAGCAGCTTAGGCGGCATAAATGAGCAGTTCTTC
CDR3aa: CASSLGGINEQFF

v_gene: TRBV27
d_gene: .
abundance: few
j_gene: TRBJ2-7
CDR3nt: TGTGCCAGCAGTTTTGGTAACGGGATCTACGAGCAGTACTTC
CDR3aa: CASSFGNGIYEQYF

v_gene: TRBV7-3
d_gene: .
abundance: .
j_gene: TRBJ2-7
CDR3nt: TGTGCCAGCAGCTTATCCATGGCCACCACAAGGGACGAGCAGTACTTC
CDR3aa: CASSLSMATTRDEQYF

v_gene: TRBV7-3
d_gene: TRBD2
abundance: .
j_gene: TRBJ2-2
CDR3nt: TGTGCCAGCAGCCACGATGCGGGGGACACCGGGGAGCTGTTTTTT
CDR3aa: CASSHDAGDTGELFF

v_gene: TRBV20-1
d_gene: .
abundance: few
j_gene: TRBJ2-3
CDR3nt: TGCAGTGCCAAACAGGGCACAGATACGCAGTATTTT
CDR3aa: CSAKQGTDTQYF

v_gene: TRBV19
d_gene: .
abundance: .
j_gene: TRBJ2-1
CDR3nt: TGTGCCAGTAGTGTGGGCGGAAGCTCCTACAATGAGCAGTTCTTC
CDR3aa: CASSVGGSSYNEQFF

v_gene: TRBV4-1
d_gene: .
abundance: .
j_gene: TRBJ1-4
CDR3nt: TGCGCCAGCAGCCAGGGCTTTAAGGGGGAACTGTTTTTT
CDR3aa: CASSQGFKGELFF

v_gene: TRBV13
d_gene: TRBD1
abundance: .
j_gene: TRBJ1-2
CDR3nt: TGTGCCAGCAGCTCCGGGACAGGGGTCGCGGAGGATGGCTACACCTTC
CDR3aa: CASSSGTGVAEDGYTF

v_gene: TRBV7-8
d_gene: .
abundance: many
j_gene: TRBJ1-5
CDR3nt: TGTGCCAGCAGCTACAGGGTTAGCAATCAGCCCCAGCATTTT
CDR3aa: CASSYRVSNQPQHF

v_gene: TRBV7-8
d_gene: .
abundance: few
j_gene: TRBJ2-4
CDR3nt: TGTGCCAGCAGCTTAGTAGGGAGAGCCAAAAACATTCAGTACTTC
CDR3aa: CASSLVGRAKNIQYF

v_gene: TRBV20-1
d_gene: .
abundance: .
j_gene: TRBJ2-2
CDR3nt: TGCAGTGCGCAAACAGAGGATAACACCGGGGAGCTGTTTTTT
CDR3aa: CSAQTEDNTGELFF

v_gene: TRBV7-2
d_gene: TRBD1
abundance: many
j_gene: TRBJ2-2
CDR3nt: TGTGCCAGCAGCGCGCGACAGGGGGCGGGCGGGGAGCTGTTTTTT
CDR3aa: CASSARQGAGGELFF

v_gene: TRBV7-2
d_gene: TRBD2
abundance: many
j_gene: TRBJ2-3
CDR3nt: TGTGCCAGCAGCCTGAGTAGCGGGGGGGCCGATACGCAGTATTTT
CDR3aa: CASSLSSGGADTQYF

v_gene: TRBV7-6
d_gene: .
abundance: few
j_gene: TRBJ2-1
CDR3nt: TGTGCCAGCAGCTCAAGTTCCTACAATGAGCAGTTCTTC
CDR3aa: CASSSSSYNEQFF

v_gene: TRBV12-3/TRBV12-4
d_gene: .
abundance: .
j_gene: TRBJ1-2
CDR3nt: TGTGCCAGCAGTTTAGCGGGCTATGGCTACACCTTC
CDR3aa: CASSLAGYGYTF

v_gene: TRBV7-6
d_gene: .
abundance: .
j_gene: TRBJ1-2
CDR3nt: TGTGCCAGCAGCCAAGATTCCTATGGCTACACCTTC
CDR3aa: CASSQDSYGYTF

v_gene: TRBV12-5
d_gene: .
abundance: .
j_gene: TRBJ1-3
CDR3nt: TGTGCTAGTACCCTGGGCAGGGCTGGAAACACCATATATTTT
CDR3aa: CASTLGRAGNTIYF

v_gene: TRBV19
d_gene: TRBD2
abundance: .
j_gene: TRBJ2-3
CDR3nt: TGTGCCAGTAGTATCTCGGCGACTAGCGGGGCTATCTTCACAGATACGCAGTATTTT
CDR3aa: CASSISATSGAIFTDTQYF

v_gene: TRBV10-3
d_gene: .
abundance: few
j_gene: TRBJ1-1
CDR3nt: TGTGCCATCAGTGAGGAGGGTTCGCCCATGAACACTGAAGCTTTCTTT
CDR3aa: CAISEEGSPMNTEAFF

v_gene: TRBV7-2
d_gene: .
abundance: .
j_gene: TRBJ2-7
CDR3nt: TGTGCCAGCAGCTTAAGCCAGGGTATCTACGAGCAGTACTTC
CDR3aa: CASSLSQGIYEQYF

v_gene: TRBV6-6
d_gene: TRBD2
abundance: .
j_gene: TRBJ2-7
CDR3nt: TGTGCCAGCAGTTACCTGGAACTAGCGGGGGCCCGCTACGAGCAGTACTTC
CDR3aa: CASSYLELAGARYEQYF

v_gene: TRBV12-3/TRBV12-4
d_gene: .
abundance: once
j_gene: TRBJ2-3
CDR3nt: TGTGCCAGCAGCACCTTCAGCACAGATACGCAGTATTTT
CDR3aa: CASSTFSTDTQYF

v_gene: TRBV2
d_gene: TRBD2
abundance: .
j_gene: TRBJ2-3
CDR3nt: TGTGCCAGCAGTGAGTTGGGCGGGGGGGCCTTGGATACGCAGTATTTT
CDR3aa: CASSELGGGALDTQYF

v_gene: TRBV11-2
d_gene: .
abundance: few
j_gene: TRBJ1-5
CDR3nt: TGTGCCAGCACCAACGGTGGGAATCAGCCCCAGCATTTT
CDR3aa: CASTNGGNQPQHF

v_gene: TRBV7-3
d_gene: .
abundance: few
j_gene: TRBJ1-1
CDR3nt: TGTGCCAGCAGCTTCAATGGGGGGCCAACTGAAGCTTTCTTT
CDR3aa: CASSFNGGPTEAFF

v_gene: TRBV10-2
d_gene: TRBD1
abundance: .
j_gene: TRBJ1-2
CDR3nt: TGCGCCAGCAGTGAGCCGGGACAGGGAGACTATGGCTACACCTTC
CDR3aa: CASSEPGQGDYGYTF

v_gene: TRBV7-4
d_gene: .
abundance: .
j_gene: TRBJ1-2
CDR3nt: TGTGCCAGCTTTAACCTGGAGGGATTGACGCTCAACCGCTATGGCTACACCTTC
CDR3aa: CASFNLEGLTLNRYGYTF

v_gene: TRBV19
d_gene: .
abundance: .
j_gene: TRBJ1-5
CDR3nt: TGTGCCAGTAGTGCATGGGGAGACAGAGCCTATAGCAATCAGCCCCAGCATTTT
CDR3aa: CASSAWGDRAYSNQPQHF

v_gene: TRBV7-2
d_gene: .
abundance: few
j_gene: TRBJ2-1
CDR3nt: TGTGCCAGCAGCTTAACGGGGAGCTCCTACAATGAGCAGTTCTTC
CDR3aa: CASSLTGSSYNEQFF

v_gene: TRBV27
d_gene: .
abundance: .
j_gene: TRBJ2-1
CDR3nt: TGTGCCAGCAGTTGGGTACAGGGTGGGGAGGACAATGAGCAGTTCTTC
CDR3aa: CASSWVQGGEDNEQFF

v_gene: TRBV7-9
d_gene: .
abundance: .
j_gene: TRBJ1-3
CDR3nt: TGTGCCAGCAGCGACAGCCCGGACGGCTACCACATGAACACCATATATTTT
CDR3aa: CASSDSPDGYHMNTIYF

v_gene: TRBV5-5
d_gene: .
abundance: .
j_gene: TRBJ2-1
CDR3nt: TGTGCCAGCAGCCCGGCCGGTGAGCAGTTCTTC
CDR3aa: CASSPAGEQFF

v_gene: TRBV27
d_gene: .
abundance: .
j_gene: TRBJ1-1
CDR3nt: TGTGCCAGCAGTTTATCTCGTTACACTGAAGCTTTCTTT
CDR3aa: CASSLSRYTEAFF

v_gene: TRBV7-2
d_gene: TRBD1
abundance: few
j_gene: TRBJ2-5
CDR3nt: TGTGCCAGCAGCTTAAGGGGGGTGACAGGGGTCGGTACCCAGTACTTC
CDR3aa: CASSLRGVTGVGTQYF

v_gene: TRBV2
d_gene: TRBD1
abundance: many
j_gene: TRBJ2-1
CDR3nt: TGTGCCAGCAGTGCCAGGGGGTACAATGAGCAGTTCTTC
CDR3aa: CASSARGYNEQFF

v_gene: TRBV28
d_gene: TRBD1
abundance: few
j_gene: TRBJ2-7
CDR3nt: TGTGCCAGCAGTTCGCCCAACAGGGGGCTCGAATACGAGCAGTACTTC
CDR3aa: CASSSPNRGLEYEQYF

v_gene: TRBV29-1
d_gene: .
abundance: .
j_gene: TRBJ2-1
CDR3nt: TGCAGCGTTGAGGTCATCTCAAATGAGCAGTTCTTC
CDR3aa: CSVEVISNEQFF

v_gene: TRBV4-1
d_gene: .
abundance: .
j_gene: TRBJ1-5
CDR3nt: TGCGCCAGCAGCCAAGTCATCGGGGTGTATAATCAGCCCCAGCATTTT
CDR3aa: CASSQVIGVYNQPQHF

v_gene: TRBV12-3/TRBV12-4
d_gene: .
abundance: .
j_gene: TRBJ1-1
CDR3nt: TGTGCCAGCAGTTTCCTTCGACAGCCACGAGACACTGAAGCTTTCTTT
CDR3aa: CASSFLRQPRDTEAFF

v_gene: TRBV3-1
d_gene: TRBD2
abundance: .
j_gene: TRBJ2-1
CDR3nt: TGTGCCAGCAGCGACGATTTTCGCGGGGGAAGCTCCTACAATGAGCAGTTCTTC
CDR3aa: CASSDDFRGGSSYNEQFF